The 7 T cell receptor beta chains given below trace back to one sample, sequenced in a study of blood T cell repertoires in COVID-19. Libraries were prepared by immunoSEQ multiplex PCR; TCRdb keeps only in-frame clonotypes and omits some of them. Of approximately 220,000 clones detected, around 91% appear once; the ten largest clones hold about 3.5%. Sequenced material: PBMCs or T cells enriched from blood (not recorded which). These receptors came from a woman aged 18-35 years in a cohort exposed to, infected with or recovered from COVID-19 (not recorded which).

The CDR3 sequence: CASSLVPSGSFETQYF. CDR3 DNA: TGTGCCAGCAGCTTAGTACCTAGCGGGAGTTTTGAGACCCAGTACTTC. The J gene is TRBJ2-5, the V gene TRBV7-2, with 10 bases lining up with TRBD2. With 1 base clipped from V and 5 bases from J, the junction kept 7 bases outside the gene matches. CDR1 is SGHTA and CDR2 is FQGNSA in the germline V gene. This CDR3 spans 16 amino acids.

The chain links TRBV25-1 to TRBJ2-5, with TRBD1 identical over 10 bases. The CDR3 sequence is 17 residues long. The V gene's germline CDR1 is MGHDK and CDR2 SYGVNS. After removal of 5 bases from V and 1 base from J, the junction contained 10 bases not matched to a gene. The CDR3 nucleotides are TGTGCCAGCAGTAACTCCGGGACAGGGGATTCCCAAGAGACCCAGTACTTC. It encodes CASSNSGTGDSQETQYF.

The chain uses TRBV4-1 and TRBJ2-3; a possible D gene is TRBD1 (8 bases). Trimming took 3 bases from V and 2 from J, leaving 18 bases between them. The CDR3 has 17 amino acids. Germline CDR1 is MGHRA and CDR2 is YSYEKL. The CDR3, as DNA: TGCGCCAGCAGCCACGCGACAGGGGAGGGGACCACAGATACGCAGTATTTT. It is translated as CASSHATGEGTTDTQYF.

The rearrangement links TRBV10-3 to TRBJ2-7; TRBD2 is a possible D gene (5 bases). The CDR3 runs to 13 residues. With 4 bases removed from V and 5 bases from J, the gap between germline ends came to 12 bases. Germline CDR1 ENHRY, CDR2 SYGVKD. The chain's CDR3 is CAISVPGLNEQYF. The CDR3 nucleotides read TGTGCCATCAGTGTCCCGGGGTTGAACGAGCAGTACTTC.

The chain has TRBV6-5 and TRBJ1-3; D is perhaps TRBD1 (5 bases). Between the trimmed V and J ends, which lost 5 bases and 2 bases, there was a span of 10 bases. Germline values: CDR1 MNHEY, CDR2 SVGAGI. CDR3 length: 14 residues. The CDR3: CASSPQGAGNTIYF. The CDR3 region has the DNA TGTGCCAGCAGTCCCCAGGGTGCTGGAAACACCATATATTTT.

The sample holds one count of this clone. V is TRBV28 and J is TRBJ1-5; D gene uncertain. Germline V lookup: CDR1 MDHEN, CDR2 SYDVKM. V was shortened by 5 bases and J by 2 bases, with 16 bases between the two germline ends. The CDR3 spans 16 residues. The CDR3 nucleotides are TGTGCCAGCAGTCCACACGCCCCCCTGGGCAATCAGCCCCAGCATTTT. Translating it yields CASSPHAPLGNQPQHF.

The V gene is TRBV2, the J gene TRBJ1-5; 9 nucleotides align to TRBD1. CDR1 is SNHLY, CDR2 FYNNEI, per germline. Trimming removed 5 bases from V and 4 bases from J; junction bases left unmatched: 12. The CDR3 is made up of 17 amino acids. DNA for the CDR3: TGTGCCAGCAGTATCTACAACAGAGGGACAGGGAATCAGCCCCAGCATTTT. It specifies CASSIYNRGTGNQPQHF.